These 31 T cell receptor beta chains were sequenced from one sample in a study of OX40 agonist ivuxolimab in advanced cancers. Only in-frame clones appear in the TCRdb table, and some are missing; sequencing was by immunoSEQ multiplex PCR. The sample includes tens of thousands of clones, approximately 88% of them seen just once. Source: CD4+ or CD8+ T cells sorted from blood, taken in a trial of the OX40 agonist ivuxolimab. These receptors originate from an adult with an advanced solid tumor such as melanoma, head and neck, liver or kidney cancer.

J is TRBJ1-1 and V is TRBV4-3; a weak D match, TRBD1 (6 bases). Trimming removed 0 bases at V and 4 bases at J, with 12 bases between. In germline, CDR1 is LGHNA, CDR2 YSLEER. This CDR3 has 15 residues. The CDR3 nucleotides are TGCGCCAGCAGCCAAGATCCAGGGGTGCTCACTGAAGCTTTCTTT. Protein: CASSQDPGVLTEAFF.

The chain recombines TRBV4-1 with TRBJ2-7; D ambiguous. Germline CDR1 reads MGHRA; CDR2 reads YSYEKL. V was shortened by 4 bases and J by 2 bases, with 15 bases between the two germline ends. CDR3 size: 15 residues. The CDR3 loop is CASSPGEGLPYEQYF. CDR3 sequence (DNA): TGCGCCAGCAGCCCCGGAGAAGGTTTGCCCTACGAGCAGTACTTC.

The genes are TRBV5-6 and TRBJ2-5, with 10 positions matching TRBD2. CDR1 is SGHDT and CDR2 is YYEEEE in the germline V gene. The CDR3 is made up of 17 amino acids. V lost 4 bases to trimming and J lost 0 bases; unmatched junction nucleotides: 9. The CDR3 nucleotides read TGTGCCAGCAGCCTAGGACTAGCGGAACTGTACCAAGAGACCCAGTACTTC. This sequence encodes CASSLGLAELYQETQYF.

The chain uses TRBV6-5 and TRBJ2-7; weak D call: TRBD2 (5 bases). Germline values: CDR1 MNHEY, CDR2 SVGAGI. The CDR3 has 14 residues. Trimming took 4 bases from V and 0 from J, leaving 10 bases between them. In DNA form, the CDR3 reads TGTGCCAGCAGTTTCCTCCGGGGCTCCTACGAGCAGTACTTC. It codes for CASSFLRGSYEQYF.

This clone has only a few counts. This chain joins TRBV30 and TRBJ1-1; D unresolved. V lost 0 bases, J lost 4 bases, and 3 bases lay in between. Germline CDR1 reads GTSNPN; CDR2 reads SVGIG (reference sequence). The CDR3 has 11 residues. CDR3 nucleotides: TGTGCCTGGAGTGTGAGCACTGAAGCTTTCTTT. This translates into CAWSVSTEAFF.

Of note for this clone: At one end the junction does not follow the germline gene, possibly because of a read error. As DNA, the CDR3 is TGTGCCAGCAGCCTAGCTCGAGACAGGGCTTACGAGCAGTACTTC. Translated, it gives CASSLARDRAYEQYF. V usage is TRBV7-2 and J usage is TRBJ2-7; 7 bases match TRBD1. CDR1 is SGHTA and CDR2 is FQGNSA in the germline V gene. This CDR3 comprises 15 residues.

The gene calls are TRBV4-1 and TRBJ2-7; D possibly corresponds to TRBD2 (5 bases). CDR3 length: 13 residues. Germline lookup yields CDR1 MGHRA and CDR2 YSYEKL. Trimming took 4 bases from V and 7 from J, leaving 14 bases between them. This CDR3 reads CASSPLLAYEQYF. CDR3 bases: TGCGCCAGCAGCCCTCTTTTAGCGTATGAGCAGTACTTC.

The genes are TRBV5-1 and TRBJ2-7; no reliable D call. The CDR3 loop spans 12 amino acids. Germline CDR1 reads SGHRS; CDR2 reads YFSETQ. Trimming took off 1 base at V and 2 bases at J, with 4 bases between the two ends. The CDR3 loop is CASSLTAYEQYF. CDR3 in DNA: TGCGCCAGCAGCTTGACAGCCTACGAGCAGTACTTC.

The chain employs TRBV9 and TRBJ1-1; 9 nucleotides align to TRBD1. The CDR3 has 13 residues. The germline gives CDR1 SGDLS, CDR2 YYNGEE. The V and J ends lost 0 bases and 10 bases, in that order; junction bases with no gene match: 4. CDR3: CASSVGGTGRAFF. As DNA, the CDR3 is TGTGCCAGCAGCGTAGGTGGGACAGGGAGAGCTTTCTTT.

The chain recombines TRBV7-8 with TRBJ2-7, with D hard to call. V was shortened by 2 bases and J by 2 bases, with 10 bases between the two germline ends. There are 14 residues in the CDR3. CDR1 is SGHVS and CDR2 is FQNEAQ in the germline V gene. The CDR3 protein is CASSLSGLAYEQYF. The DNA for the CDR3 is TGTGCCAGCAGCTTATCTGGGCTCGCCTACGAGCAGTACTTC. Together with reference TRBV7-8 and TRBJ2-7, the CDR3 gives the full variable domain: GAGVSQSPRYKVAKRGQDVALRCDPISGHVSLFWYQQALGQGPEFLTYFQNEAQLDKSGLPSDRFFAERPEGSVSTLKIQRTQQEDSAVYLCASSLSGLAYEQYFGPGTRLTVT.

The chain combines TRBV6-5 with TRBJ1-1, with unresolved D. With 6 bases removed from V and 4 bases from J, the gap between germline ends came to 15 bases. The CDR3 totals 14 residues. CDR1 is MNHEY and CDR2 is SVGAGI in the germline V gene. The CDR3 is CASSPLGMGTEAFF. CDR3 coding DNA: TGTGCCAGCAGCCCCCTGGGTATGGGCACTGAAGCTTTCTTT.

J is TRBJ1-2 and V is TRBV4-1; no clear D. V dropped 0 bases and J dropped 4 bases, with 3 bases sitting between them. The V gene's germline CDR1 is MGHRA and CDR2 YSYEKL. The CDR3 has 12 amino acids. In nucleotides, the CDR3 is TGCGCCAGCAGCCAAGATACCTATGGCTACACCTTC. Amino acid sequence: CASSQDTYGYTF.

This chain joins TRBV5-1 and TRBJ2-2; D gene ambiguous. Per germline, CDR1 SGHRS and CDR2 YFSETQ. The V and J ends lost 0 bases and 6 bases respectively, with 12 bases between them. The CDR3 spans 15 residues. This CDR3 is CASSLEGFFPGELFF. CDR3 nucleotide sequence: TGCGCCAGCAGCTTGGAAGGGTTCTTTCCCGGGGAGCTGTTTTTT.

This clone showed up just a few times. The chain carries TRBV4-1 and TRBJ1-1; D is ambiguous. The CDR3 has 15 residues. V was cut by 0 bases and J by 4 bases, with 12 bases left in between. CDR1 is MGHRA, CDR2 YSYEKL, per germline. CDR3 in DNA: TGCGCCAGCAGCCAAGACGGGGAGAGTGCCACTGAAGCTTTCTTT. Amino acid sequence: CASSQDGESATEAFF.

This clone has a single count. CDR3 residues: CASSLGGTSGLYNYGYTF. For the CDR3, the DNA is TGTGCCAGCAGCTTAGGGGGAACATCGGGACTATATAACTATGGCTACACCTTC. The chain uses TRBV7-8 and TRBJ1-2, with D perhaps matching TRBD1 (5 bases). The V end lost 1 base, the J end lost 1 base, and 19 bases lay between the germline ends. CDR3 size: 18 residues. The germline gives CDR1 SGHVS, CDR2 FQNEAQ.

The chain employs TRBV13 and TRBJ2-6; D gene uncertain. The CDR3 sequence is 15 residues long. Germline V gene sequence: CDR1 PRHDT, CDR2 FYEKMQ (reference sequence). V dropped 3 bases and J dropped 1 base, with 7 bases sitting between them. CDR3 DNA: TGTGCCAGCAGCTTTGAAAGGTCTGGGGCCAACGTCCTGACTTTC. Its protein product is CASSFERSGANVLTF.

The chain couples TRBV15 to TRBJ1-1, with TRBD1 identical over 7 bases. The CDR3 is 17 residues long. Germline V gene sequence: CDR1 LNHNV, CDR2 YYDKDF (reference sequence). The ends lost 5 bases at V and 0 bases at J; junction bases unmatched: 12. CDR3 region: CATSGSTRTGLNTEAFF. In nucleotides, the CDR3 is TGTGCCACCAGCGGTTCAACCCGGACAGGTTTGAACACTGAAGCTTTCTTT.

As regards this clone: One end of the junction does not line up with germline, which may come from a read error. The CDR3 sequence is CTSSLRGGAYEQYF. The CDR3 nucleotides read TGTACCAGCAGCTTAAGGGGGGGAGCCTACGAGCAGTACTTC. The V gene is TRBV11-2, the J gene TRBJ2-7; the D gene is possibly TRBD2 (7 bases). The CDR3 runs to 14 residues. In germline, CDR1 is SGHAT, CDR2 FQNNGV.

This chain uses TRBV2 with TRBJ1-5; TRBD1 might be the D (5 bases). CDR1 and CDR2 from the germline V gene are SNHLY and FYNNEI. There are 15 residues in the CDR3. V was cut by 6 bases and J by 0 bases, with 12 bases left in between. As DNA, the CDR3 is TGTGCCAGCAGGCCAGGGTCTTATAGCAATCAGCCCCAGCATTTT. Encoded protein: CASRPGSYSNQPQHF.

The gene calls are TRBV7-6 and TRBJ2-2; a possible D gene is TRBD1 (6 bases). This CDR3 has 14 residues. CDR1 SGHVS and CDR2 FNYEAQ come from the germline V gene. V lost 3 bases and J 1 base, leaving 6 bases between the germline ends. In nucleotides, the CDR3 is TGTGCCAGCAGCTTGACAGGGAACACCGGGGAGCTGTTTTTT. Protein: CASSLTGNTGELFF.

The chain joins TRBV5-6 to TRBJ2-2; D is undetermined. The CDR3 totals 14 residues. V gave up 0 bases and J gave up 1 base, with 4 bases separating them. CDR1 and CDR2 from the germline V gene are SGHDT and YYEEEE. CDR3 amino acids: CASSLDQNTGELFF. CDR3 coding DNA: TGTGCCAGCAGCTTGGATCAGAACACCGGGGAGCTGTTTTTT.

This chain uses TRBV5-6 with TRBJ1-1, with D hard to call. Deletions cut 4 bases from V and 2 bases from J, with 6 bases between. Germline V gene sequence: CDR1 SGHDT, CDR2 YYEEEE. This CDR3 has 12 amino acids. The CDR3 nucleotides are TGTGCCAGCAGCATCGGAAACACTGAAGCTTTCTTT. As protein: CASSIGNTEAFF.

The rearrangement links TRBV16 to TRBJ2-3; no definite D call. Germline CDR1 KGHSY, CDR2 FQNENV. V lost 7 bases and J 3 bases, leaving 14 bases between the germline ends. The CDR3 has 14 amino acids. The CDR3 reads CASTSSPVTDTQYF. For the CDR3, the DNA is TGTGCCAGCACCTCCTCCCCGGTGACAGATACGCAGTATTTT.

The V and J genes are TRBV11-2 and TRBJ2-3; possibly TRBD2 for D (6 bases). V lost 0 bases and J lost 6, with 19 bases in between. There are 17 residues in the CDR3. Germline V gene lookup returns CDR1 SGHAT and CDR2 FQNNGV. The CDR3 spells CASSLDVYGGSGDTQYF. The CDR3 coding sequence is TGTGCCAGCAGCTTAGATGTCTACGGGGGAAGCGGGGATACGCAGTATTTT.

The chain combines TRBV4-1 with TRBJ1-6; the D is unclear. V lost 0 bases and J 0 bases, leaving 6 bases between the germline ends. This CDR3 has 16 amino acids. Germline CDR1 is MGHRA and CDR2 is YSYEKL. The CDR3 here is CASSQEVSSYNSPLHF. In nucleotides, the CDR3 is TGCGCCAGCAGCCAAGAGGTCAGCTCCTATAATTCACCCCTCCACTTT.

The rearrangement links TRBV4-1 to TRBJ2-2; D is uncertain. The V gene's germline CDR1 is MGHRA and CDR2 YSYEKL. Trimming left V 5 bases short and J 3 bases short, with 4 bases between. The CDR3 has 12 residues. The DNA of the CDR3 is TGCGCCAGCAGCTTTGACACCGGGGAGCTGTTTTTT. Protein sequence: CASSFDTGELFF.

In this sample, this clone turned up once. This rearrangement joins TRBV7-3 to TRBJ2-3, with D possibly called TRBD1 or TRBD2 (6 bases each). Germline V CDR1 and CDR2: SGHTA, FQGTGA. The CDR3 runs 14 residues. With 3 bases removed from V and 4 bases from J, the gap between germline ends came to 11 bases. The CDR3 loop reads CASSLAGGADTQYF. The CDR3 coding sequence is TGTGCCAGCAGCTTGGCCGGGGGCGCAGATACGCAGTATTTT.

The chain employs TRBV19 and TRBJ2-7; D remains ambiguous. CDR3 length equals 12 residues. Trimming took 6 bases from V and 2 from J, leaving 8 bases between them. CDR1 and CDR2 from the germline V gene are LNHDA and SQIVND (reference sequence). Here the CDR3 DNA reads TGTGCCAGTAGCCTGGAACCCTACGAGCAGTACTTC. Its protein product is CASSLEPYEQYF. Together with reference TRBV19 and TRBJ2-7, the CDR3 gives the full variable domain: DGGITQSPKYLFRKEGQNVTLSCEQNLNHDAMYWYRQDPGQGLRLIYYSQIVNDFQKGDIAEGYSVSREKKESFPLTVTSAQKNPTAFYLCASSLEPYEQYFGPGTRLTVT.

The chain is built from TRBV10-1 and TRBJ1-2, with D unclear. The CDR3 sequence is 12 residues long. V shed 8 bases and J shed 3 bases, with 10 bases lying between them. Germline V gene sequence: CDR1 WNHNN, CDR2 SYGVQD (reference sequence). The CDR3 bases are TGCGCCAGCTTAGGGCGGGACTATGGCTACACCTTC. Translation gives CASLGRDYGYTF.

Relative to its sample, this clone is medium-sized. The genes are TRBV29-1 and TRBJ1-1, with D unclear. Germline values: CDR1 SQVTM, CDR2 ANQGSEA. The ends were cut back, 4 bases at V and 1 base at J, with 4 bases in the middle. The CDR3 sequence is 11 residues long. CDR3 nucleotide sequence: TGCAGCGTTGTAAAGAACACTGAAGCTTTCTTT. As protein: CSVVKNTEAFF.

The chain joins TRBV6-1 to TRBJ2-1; no reliable D call. CDR3 length: 13 amino acids. V lost 2 bases, J lost 2 bases, and 4 bases lay in between. The V gene's germline CDR1 is MNHNS and CDR2 SASEGT. The DNA for the CDR3 is TGTGCCAGCAGTGAAAGGGCCTACAATGAGCAGTTCTTC. Translating gives CASSERAYNEQFF.